The entry below gives a single T cell receptor beta chain sequence along with its context. This sample stems from a study of graft-versus-host responses after intestinal transplantation. Across the whole study: Transplant types were multivisceral, liver-intestinal, or isolated intestinal. Each patient got anti-thymocyte globulin induction, then tacrolimus and steroids for roughly 3 years. Study-level points and caveats: High graft-versus-host to host-versus-graft clonal ratios were seen in allografts of patients with graft-donor T cell macrochimerism. Peak circulating GvH clone levels were associated with early post-transplant HvG declines.

Plates contained around 200,000 CFSE-labeled responder cells and around 200,000 irradiated, violet-dye-labeled stimulator cells. The V segment lost 3 bases and the J segment 5 bases; nucleotides outside the gene matches: 8. The CDR3 contains 17 residues. Germline V gives CDR1 PRHDT, CDR2 FYEKMQ (reference sequence). TCRdb keeps only in-frame clones here, not all; method: immunoSEQ multiplex PCR. In the table there are tens of thousands of clones, approximately 40% of which are singletons. The chain couples TRBV13 to TRBJ2-5; 14 nucleotides match TRBD2. This material consisted of alloreactive CD8+ T cells from a mixed lymphocyte reaction culture, taken before transplantation. The sample's subset: CFSE-low proliferating T cells sorted from roughly 6-day pre-transplant mixed lymphocyte reaction (GvH or HvG direction). The source of this sequence is a human patient who was an organ donor for intestinal transplantation. The CDR3 DNA is TGTGCCAGCAGCTTCCCCGGGACTAGCGGGAGAGGGGAGACCCAGTACTTC. Its protein is CASSFPGTSGRGETQYF.